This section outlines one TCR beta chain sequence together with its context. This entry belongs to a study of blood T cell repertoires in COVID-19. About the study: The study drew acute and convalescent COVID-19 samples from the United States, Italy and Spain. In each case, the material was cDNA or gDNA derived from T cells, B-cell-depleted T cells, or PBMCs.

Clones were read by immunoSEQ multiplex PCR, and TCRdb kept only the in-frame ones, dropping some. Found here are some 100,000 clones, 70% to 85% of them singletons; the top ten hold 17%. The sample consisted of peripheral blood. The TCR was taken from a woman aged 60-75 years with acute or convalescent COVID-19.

CDR3 sequence reads: CASTPGADNYGYTF. The CDR3 DNA reads as TGTGCCAGTACCCCAGGGGCGGATAACTATGGCTACACCTTC. The V call is TRBV19, the J call TRBJ1-2; tentative D call: TRBD1 (6 bases). The CDR3 is 14 residues long. V was trimmed by 7 bases and J by 1 base, leaving 13 bases between them. CDR1 is LNHDA and CDR2 is SQIVND in the germline V gene (reference sequence).